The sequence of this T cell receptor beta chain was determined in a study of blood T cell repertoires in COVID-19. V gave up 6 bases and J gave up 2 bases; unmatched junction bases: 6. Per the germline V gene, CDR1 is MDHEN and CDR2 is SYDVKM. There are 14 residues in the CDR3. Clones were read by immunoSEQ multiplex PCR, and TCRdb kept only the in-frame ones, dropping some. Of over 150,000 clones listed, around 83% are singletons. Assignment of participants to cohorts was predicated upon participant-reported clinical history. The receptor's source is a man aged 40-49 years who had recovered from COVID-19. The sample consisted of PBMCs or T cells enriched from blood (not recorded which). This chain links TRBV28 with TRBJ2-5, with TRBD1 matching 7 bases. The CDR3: CASRVTGRQETQYF. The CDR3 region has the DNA TGTGCCAGCAGGGTGACAGGGAGACAAGAGACCCAGTACTTC.